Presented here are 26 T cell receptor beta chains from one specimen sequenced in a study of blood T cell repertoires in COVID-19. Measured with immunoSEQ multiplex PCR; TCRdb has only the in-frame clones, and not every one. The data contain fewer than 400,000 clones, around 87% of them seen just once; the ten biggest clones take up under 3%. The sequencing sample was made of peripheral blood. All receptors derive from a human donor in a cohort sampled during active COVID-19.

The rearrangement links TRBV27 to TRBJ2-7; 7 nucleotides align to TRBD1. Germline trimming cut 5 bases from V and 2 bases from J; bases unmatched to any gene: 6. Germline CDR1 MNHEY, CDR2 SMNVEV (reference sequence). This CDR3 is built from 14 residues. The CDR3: CASSPGTDPYEQYF. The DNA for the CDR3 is TGTGCCAGCAGTCCCGGGACAGACCCCTACGAGCAGTACTTC.

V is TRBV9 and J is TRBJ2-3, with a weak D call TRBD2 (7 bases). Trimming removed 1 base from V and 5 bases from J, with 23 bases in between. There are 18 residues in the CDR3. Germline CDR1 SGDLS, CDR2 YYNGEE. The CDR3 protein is CASSVSRGGATGRDTQYF. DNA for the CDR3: TGTGCCAGCAGCGTAAGTCGTGGGGGGGCAACCGGTAGAGATACGCAGTATTTT.

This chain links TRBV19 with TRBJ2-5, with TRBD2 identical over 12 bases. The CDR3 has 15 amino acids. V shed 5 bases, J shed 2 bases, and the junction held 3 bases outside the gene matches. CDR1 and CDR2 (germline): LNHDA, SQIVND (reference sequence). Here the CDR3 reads CASSLGTSGQETQYF. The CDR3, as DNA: TGTGCCAGTAGTCTCGGGACTAGCGGGCAAGAGACCCAGTACTTC.

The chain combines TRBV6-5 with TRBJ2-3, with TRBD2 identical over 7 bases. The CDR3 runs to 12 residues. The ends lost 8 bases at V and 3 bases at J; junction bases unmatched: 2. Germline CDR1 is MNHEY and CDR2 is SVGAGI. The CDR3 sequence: CASGGGTDTQYF. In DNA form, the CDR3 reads TGTGCCAGCGGGGGGGGGACAGATACGCAGTATTTT.

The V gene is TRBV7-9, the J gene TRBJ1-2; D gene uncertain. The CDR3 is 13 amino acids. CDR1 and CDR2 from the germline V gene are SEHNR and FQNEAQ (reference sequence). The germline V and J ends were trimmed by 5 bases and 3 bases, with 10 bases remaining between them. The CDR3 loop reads CASSPPEDYGYTF. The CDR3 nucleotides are TGTGCCAGCAGCCCCCCAGAAGACTATGGCTACACCTTC.

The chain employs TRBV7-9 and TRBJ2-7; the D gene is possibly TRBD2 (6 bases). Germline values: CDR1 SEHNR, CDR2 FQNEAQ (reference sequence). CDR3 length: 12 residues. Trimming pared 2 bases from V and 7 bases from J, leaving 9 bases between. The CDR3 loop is CASSLPGLEQYF. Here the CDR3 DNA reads TGTGCCAGCAGCTTACCCGGACTAGAGCAGTACTTC.

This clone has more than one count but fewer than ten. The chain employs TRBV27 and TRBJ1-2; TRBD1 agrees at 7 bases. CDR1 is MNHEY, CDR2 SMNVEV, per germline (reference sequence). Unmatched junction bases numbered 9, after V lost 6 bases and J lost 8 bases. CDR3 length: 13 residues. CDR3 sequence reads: CASRTTGEGGYTF. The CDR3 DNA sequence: TGTGCCAGCAGGACAACAGGGGAAGGGGGCTACACCTTC.

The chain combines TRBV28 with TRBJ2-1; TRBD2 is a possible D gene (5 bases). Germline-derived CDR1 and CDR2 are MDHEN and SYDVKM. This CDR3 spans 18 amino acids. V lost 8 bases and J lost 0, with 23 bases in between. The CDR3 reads CASSPQLGSPYSYNEQFF. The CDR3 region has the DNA TGTGCCAGCTCCCCCCAGTTGGGGAGTCCCTACTCCTACAATGAGCAGTTCTTC. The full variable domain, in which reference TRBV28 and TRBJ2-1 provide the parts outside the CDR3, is DVKVTQSSRYLVKRTGEKVFLECVQDMDHENMFWYRQDPGLGLRLIYFSYDVKMKEKGDIPEGYSVSREKKERFSLILESASTNQTSMYLCASSPQLGSPYSYNEQFFGPGTRLTVL.

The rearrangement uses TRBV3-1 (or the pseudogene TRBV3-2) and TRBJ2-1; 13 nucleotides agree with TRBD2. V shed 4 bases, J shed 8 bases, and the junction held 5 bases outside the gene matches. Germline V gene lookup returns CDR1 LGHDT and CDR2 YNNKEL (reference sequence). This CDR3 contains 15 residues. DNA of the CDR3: TGTGCCAGCAGCCTCGGACTAGCGGGAGTGGATGAGCAGTTCTTC. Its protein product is CASSLGLAGVDEQFF.

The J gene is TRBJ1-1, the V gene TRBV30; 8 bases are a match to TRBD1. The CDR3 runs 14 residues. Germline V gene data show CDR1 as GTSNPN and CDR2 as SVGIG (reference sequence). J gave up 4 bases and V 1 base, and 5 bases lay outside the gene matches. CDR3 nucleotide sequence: TGTGCCTGGAGTGGATGGCAGGGGGCCACTGAAGCTTTCTTT. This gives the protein CAWSGWQGATEAFF.

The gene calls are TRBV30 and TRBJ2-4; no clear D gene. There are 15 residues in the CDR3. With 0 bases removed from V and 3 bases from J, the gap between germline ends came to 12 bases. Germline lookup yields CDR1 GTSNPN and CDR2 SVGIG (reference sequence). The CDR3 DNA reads TGTGCCTGGAGTGTACGGTCTAGTCTCAAAAACATTCAGTACTTC. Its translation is CAWSVRSSLKNIQYF.

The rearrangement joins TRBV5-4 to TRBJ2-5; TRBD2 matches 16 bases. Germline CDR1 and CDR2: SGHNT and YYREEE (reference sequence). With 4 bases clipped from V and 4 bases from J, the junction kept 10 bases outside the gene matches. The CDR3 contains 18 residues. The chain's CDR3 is CASSGGTSGGVRSETQYF. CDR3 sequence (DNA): TGTGCCAGCAGCGGTGGGACTAGCGGGGGGGTCCGGTCAGAGACCCAGTACTTC.

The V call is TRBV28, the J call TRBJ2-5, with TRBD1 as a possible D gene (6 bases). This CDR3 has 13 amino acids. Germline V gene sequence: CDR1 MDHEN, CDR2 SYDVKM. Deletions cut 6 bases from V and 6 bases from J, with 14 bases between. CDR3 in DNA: TGTGCCAGCAGCCCTCTACAGGGACAGACCCAGTACTTC. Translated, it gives CASSPLQGQTQYF.

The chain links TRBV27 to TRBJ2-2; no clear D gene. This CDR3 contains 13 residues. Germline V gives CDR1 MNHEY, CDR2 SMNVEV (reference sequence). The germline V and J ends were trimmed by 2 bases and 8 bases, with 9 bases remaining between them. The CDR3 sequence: CASSLTPRGELFF. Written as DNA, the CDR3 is TGTGCCAGCAGTTTAACCCCCCGGGGGGAGCTGTTTTTT.

Here the CDR3 reads CASSRDSQRHEQYF. In DNA form, the CDR3 reads TGTGCCAGCAGCCGGGACTCGCAAAGGCACGAGCAGTACTTC. V usage is TRBV3-1 (or the pseudogene TRBV3-2) and J usage is TRBJ2-7; D is perhaps TRBD2 (6 bases). There are 14 residues in the CDR3. The V and J ends lost 4 bases and 5 bases respectively, with 15 bases between them. Germline V CDR1 and CDR2: LGHDT, YNNKEL (reference sequence).

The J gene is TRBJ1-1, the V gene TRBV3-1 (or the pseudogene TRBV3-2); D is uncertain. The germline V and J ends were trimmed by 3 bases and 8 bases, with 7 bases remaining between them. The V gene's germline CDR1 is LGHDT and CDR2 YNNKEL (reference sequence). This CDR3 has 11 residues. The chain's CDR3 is CASSHGSEAFF. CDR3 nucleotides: TGTGCCAGCAGCCACGGGAGCGAAGCTTTCTTT.

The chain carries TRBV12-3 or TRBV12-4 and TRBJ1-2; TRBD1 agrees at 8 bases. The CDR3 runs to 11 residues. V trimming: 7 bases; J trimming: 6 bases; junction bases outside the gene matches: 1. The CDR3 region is CASTQGDGYTF. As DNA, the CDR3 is TGTGCCAGCACACAGGGGGATGGCTACACCTTC.

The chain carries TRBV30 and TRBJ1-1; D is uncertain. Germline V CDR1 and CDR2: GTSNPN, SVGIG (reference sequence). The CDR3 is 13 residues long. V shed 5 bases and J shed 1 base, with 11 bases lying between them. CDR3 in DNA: TGTGCCTGGTTCAGGTTGGGGAACACTGAAGCTTTCTTT. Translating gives CAWFRLGNTEAFF.

CDR3 DNA: TGTGCCAGCAGCATACACGGGACTAGTCAAATTGGTGAGCAGTTCTTC. This sequence encodes CASSIHGTSQIGEQFF. J is TRBJ2-1 and V is TRBV7-6, with 8 bases fitting TRBD2. From germline, CDR1 is SGHVS and CDR2 FNYEAQ. The CDR3 contains 16 residues. Germline trimming cut 5 bases from V and 9 bases from J; bases unmatched to any gene: 15. Based on the CDR3 plus reference TRBV7-6 and TRBJ2-1, the full variable domain is GAGVSQSPRYKVTKRGQDVALRCDPISGHVSLYWYRQALGQGPEFLTYFNYEAQQDKSGLPNDRFSAERPEGSISTLTIQRTEQRDSAMYRCASSIHGTSQIGEQFFGPGTRLTVL.

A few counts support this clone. The CDR3 coding sequence is TGCAGCGCCGGTATATCCCGGGACAGGGTGGGTGAAGCTTTCTTT. As protein: CSAGISRDRVGEAFF. The chain carries TRBV29-1 and TRBJ1-1; 9 positions match TRBD1. CDR1 SQVTM and CDR2 ANQGSEA come from the germline V gene. The CDR3 has 15 residues. Trimming removed 7 bases from V and 7 bases from J; junction bases left unmatched: 16.

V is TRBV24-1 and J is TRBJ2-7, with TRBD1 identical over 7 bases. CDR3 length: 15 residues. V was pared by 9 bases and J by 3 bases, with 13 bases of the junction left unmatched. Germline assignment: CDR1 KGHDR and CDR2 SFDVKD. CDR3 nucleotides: TGTGCCACCCACGACAGGGCAGGTTGCGGCTACGAGCAGTACTTC. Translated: CATHDRAGCGYEQYF.

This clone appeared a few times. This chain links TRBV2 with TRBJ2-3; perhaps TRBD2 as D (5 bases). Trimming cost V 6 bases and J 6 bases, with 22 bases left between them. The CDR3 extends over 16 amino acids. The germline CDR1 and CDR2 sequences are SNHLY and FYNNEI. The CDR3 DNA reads TGTGCCAGCAGGCGGCGGAGCGGCTACACAGATGATACGCAGTATTTT. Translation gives CASRRRSGYTDDTQYF.

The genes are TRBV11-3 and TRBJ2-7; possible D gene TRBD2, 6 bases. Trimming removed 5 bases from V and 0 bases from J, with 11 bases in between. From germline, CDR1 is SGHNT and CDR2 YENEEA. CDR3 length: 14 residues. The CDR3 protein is CASSPHGSSYEQYF. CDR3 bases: TGTGCCAGCAGCCCGCACGGGAGCTCCTACGAGCAGTACTTC.

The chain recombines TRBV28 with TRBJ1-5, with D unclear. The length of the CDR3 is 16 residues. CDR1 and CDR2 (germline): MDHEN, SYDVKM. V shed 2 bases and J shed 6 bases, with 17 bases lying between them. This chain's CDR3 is CASSLGLVSQSQPQHF. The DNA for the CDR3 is TGTGCCAGCAGTTTAGGTTTAGTATCGCAATCTCAGCCCCAGCATTTT.

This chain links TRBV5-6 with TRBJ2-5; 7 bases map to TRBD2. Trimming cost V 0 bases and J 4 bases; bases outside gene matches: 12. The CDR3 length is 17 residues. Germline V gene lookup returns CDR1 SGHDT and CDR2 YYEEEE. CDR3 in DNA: TGTGCCAGCAGCTTGGTATTGACTAGCAGGCGGGGAGAGACCCAGTACTTC. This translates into CASSLVLTSRRGETQYF.

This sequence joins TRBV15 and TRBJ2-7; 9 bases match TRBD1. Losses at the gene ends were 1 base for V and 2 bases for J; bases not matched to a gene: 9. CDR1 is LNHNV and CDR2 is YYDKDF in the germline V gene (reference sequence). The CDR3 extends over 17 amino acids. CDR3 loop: CATSRGEGTGRTYEQYF. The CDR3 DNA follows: TGTGCCACCAGCAGAGGAGAAGGGACAGGGAGGACCTACGAGCAGTACTTC.